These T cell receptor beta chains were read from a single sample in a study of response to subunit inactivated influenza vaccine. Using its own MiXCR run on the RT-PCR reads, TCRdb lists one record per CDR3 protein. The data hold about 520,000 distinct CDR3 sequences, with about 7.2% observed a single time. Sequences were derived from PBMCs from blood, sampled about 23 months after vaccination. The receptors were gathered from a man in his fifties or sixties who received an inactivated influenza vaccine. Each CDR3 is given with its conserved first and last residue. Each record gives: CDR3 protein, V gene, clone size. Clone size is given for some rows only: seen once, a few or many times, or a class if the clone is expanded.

CSARALARSTYEQYF	TRBV20-1	few
CASSLRQGQETQYF	TRBV7-2	many
CSVEPGTSYNEQFF	TRBV29-1	.
CSVAGTANTEAFF	TRBV29-1	few
CASSHLTGGVWEQFF	TRBV4-3	few
CASSQDRVRYNEQFF	TRBV4-2	few
CASSFRTGREISYNSPLHF	TRBV5-1	.
CASSLGGQGLYEQYF	TRBV5-1	.
CASSPGQGRHNEQFF	TRBV5-1	many
CASMRSNYGYTF	TRBV6-2/TRBV6-3	few
CASSLQGLGTEAFF	TRBV6-2/TRBV6-3	few
CASSMDIFSETQYF	TRBV6-1	many
CASSIGPPGTQYF	TRBV12-3/TRBV12-4	.
CASSQGTSQSYEQYF	TRBV4-3	few
CASSSTGGHFQETQYF	TRBV12-3/TRBV12-4	few
CASRLGRNEQFF	TRBV12-3/TRBV12-4	.
CASSLTTGGRQETQYF	TRBV11-1	.
CAISESGMTGTNTGELFF	TRBV10-3	many
CASSQDLGINSYEQYF	TRBV4-3	many
CSSRRGNGQETQYF	TRBV29-1	many
CSVETGYEQYF	TRBV29-1	many
CASSLFNPGQGSGELFF	TRBV27	many
CASSRPPSKDTQYF	TRBV7-2	many
CASRPLGSRESYEQYF	TRBV6-1	few
CASSLATLEQFF	TRBV7-8	.
CASSGWLDRVGTGELFF	TRBV2	few
CSAARSSGNTIYF	TRBV20-1	.
CASSRGTSEQETQYF	TRBV12-3/TRBV12-4	few
CASSLTVRAKGQETQYF	TRBV5-1	.
CASSPDEGPRGYF	TRBV18	.
CASSSTGTGAGREKLFF	TRBV12-3/TRBV12-4	many
CASSAGTFYEQYF	TRBV5-5	many
CASSRTSGAKETQYF	TRBV5-4	few
CASSAGTSGSGETQYF	TRBV7-3	few
CASSVGTHSNQPQHF	TRBV7-8	few
CASSAATHMNTEAFF	TRBV2	many
CATSRLRGGTDTQYF	TRBV15	many
CASSLSLAVYEQYF	TRBV12-3/TRBV12-4	.
CSVAQGTEAFF	TRBV29-1	.
CAIQGSPGETQYF	TRBV10-3	many